This T cell receptor beta chain was sequenced for a study of blood T cell repertoires in COVID-19. Study at large: Both acute and convalescent COVID-19 samples were obtained from the United States, Italy and Spain.

This CDR3 contains 11 residues. CDR1 and CDR2 (germline): LNHDA, SQIVND (reference sequence). The germline V and J ends were trimmed by 6 bases and 1 base, with 3 bases remaining between them. How the authors handled the data: Amplification of reference gene primers provided the estimated nucleated cell counts. Sequencing used immunoSEQ multiplex PCR; TCRdb keeps in-frame clones, though not all of them. Clonal size and the V and J genes are those of that table, whereas D and trimming came from the DNA. The sample includes approximately 150,000 clones, 83% seen only once; the top ten take roughly 2%. This chain joins TRBV19 and TRBJ2-5; D not resolved. Sample: peripheral blood. The receptor comes from a woman older than 75 with acute or convalescent COVID-19. As DNA, the CDR3 is TGTGCCAGTAGCTCCCAAGAGACCCAGTACTTC. It encodes CASSSQETQYF.